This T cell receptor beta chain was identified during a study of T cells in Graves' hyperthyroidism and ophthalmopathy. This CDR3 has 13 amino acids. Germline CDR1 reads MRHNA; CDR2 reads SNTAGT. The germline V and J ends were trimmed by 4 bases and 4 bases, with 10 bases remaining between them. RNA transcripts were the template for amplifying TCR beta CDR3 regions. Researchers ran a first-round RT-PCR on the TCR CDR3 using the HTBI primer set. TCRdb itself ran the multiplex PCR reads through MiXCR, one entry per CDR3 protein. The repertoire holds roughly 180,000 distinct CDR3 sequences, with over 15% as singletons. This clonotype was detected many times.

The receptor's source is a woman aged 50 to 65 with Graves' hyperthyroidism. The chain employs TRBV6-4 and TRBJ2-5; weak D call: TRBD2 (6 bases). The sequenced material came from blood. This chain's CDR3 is CASSVRGGETQYF. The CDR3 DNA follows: TGTGCCAGCAGTGTGCGGGGAGGAGAGACCCAGTACTTC.